In this sample, the clone carrying this TCR beta chain turned up many times. The data derive from a study of early T cells in non-severe SARS-CoV-2 infection. The CDR3 covers 16 residues. In germline, CDR1 is SGHNT, CDR2 YYREEE (reference sequence). The junction had 11 bases not matched to a gene; V was cut back by 4 bases and J by 2 bases. Each CDR3 protein is one row after TCRdb ran MiXCR on the 5' RACE reads. The sample records about 50,000 distinct CDR3 sequences, approximately 10% being singletons. The sequence derives from an adult who was a healthcare worker with PCR-confirmed SARS-CoV-2 infection or an uninfected control (not recorded which). This rearrangement joins TRBV5-4 to TRBJ2-5; 7 positions agree with TRBD1. Sequencing input: whole blood. CDR3 residues: CASSASLGTEQETQYF. CDR3 nucleotide sequence: TGTGCCAGCAGCGCATCTTTGGGGACAGAACAAGAGACCCAGTACTTC.